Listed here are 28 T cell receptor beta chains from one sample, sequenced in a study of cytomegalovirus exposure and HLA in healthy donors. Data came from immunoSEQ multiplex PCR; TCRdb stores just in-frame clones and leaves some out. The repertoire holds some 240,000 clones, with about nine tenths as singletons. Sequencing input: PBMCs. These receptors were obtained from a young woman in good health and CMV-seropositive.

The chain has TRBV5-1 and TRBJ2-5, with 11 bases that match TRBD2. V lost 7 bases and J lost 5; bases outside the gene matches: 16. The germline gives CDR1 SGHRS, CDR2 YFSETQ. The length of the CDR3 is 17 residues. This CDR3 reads CASAGLATSGTGETQYF. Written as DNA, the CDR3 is TGCGCCAGCGCGGGTTTAGCGACTAGCGGGACTGGTGAGACCCAGTACTTC.

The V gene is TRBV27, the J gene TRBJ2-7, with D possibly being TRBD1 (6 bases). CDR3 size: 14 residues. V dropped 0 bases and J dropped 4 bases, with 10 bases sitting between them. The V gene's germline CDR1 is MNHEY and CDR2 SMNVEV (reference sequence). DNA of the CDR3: TGTGCCAGCAGTTTATCGGGACAACCATACGAGCAGTACTTC. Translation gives CASSLSGQPYEQYF.

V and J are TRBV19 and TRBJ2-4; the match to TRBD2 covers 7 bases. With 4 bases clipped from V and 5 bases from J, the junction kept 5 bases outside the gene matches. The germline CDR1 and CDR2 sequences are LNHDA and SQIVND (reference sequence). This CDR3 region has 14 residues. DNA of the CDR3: TGTGCCAGTAGTACCGGGACTAATCAAAACATTCAGTACTTC. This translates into CASSTGTNQNIQYF.

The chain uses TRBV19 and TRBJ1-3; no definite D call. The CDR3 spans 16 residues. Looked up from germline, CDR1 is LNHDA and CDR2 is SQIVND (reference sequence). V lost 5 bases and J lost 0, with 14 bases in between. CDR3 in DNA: TGTGCCAGTAGTCAGGAGGGCCCCAGCTCTGGAAACACCATATATTTT. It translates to CASSQEGPSSGNTIYF.

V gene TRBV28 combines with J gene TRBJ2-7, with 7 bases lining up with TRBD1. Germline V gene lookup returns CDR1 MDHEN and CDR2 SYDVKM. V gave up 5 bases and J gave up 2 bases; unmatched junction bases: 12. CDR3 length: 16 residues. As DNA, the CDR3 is TGTGCCAGCAGTCCATTCAGAGTCACAGGGGCCTACGAGCAGTACTTC. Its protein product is CASSPFRVTGAYEQYF.

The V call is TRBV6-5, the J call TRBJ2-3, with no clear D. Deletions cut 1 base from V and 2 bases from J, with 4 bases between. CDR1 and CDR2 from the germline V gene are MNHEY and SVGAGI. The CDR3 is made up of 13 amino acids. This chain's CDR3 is CASSYYSTDTQYF. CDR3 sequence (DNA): TGTGCCAGCAGTTACTACTCCACAGATACGCAGTATTTT.

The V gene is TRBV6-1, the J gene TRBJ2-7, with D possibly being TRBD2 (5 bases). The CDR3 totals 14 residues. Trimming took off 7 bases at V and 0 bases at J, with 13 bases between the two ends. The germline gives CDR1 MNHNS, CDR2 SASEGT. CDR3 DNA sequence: TGTGCCAGCATCGAGGGAAAAAACTCCTACGAGCAGTACTTC. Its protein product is CASIEGKNSYEQYF.

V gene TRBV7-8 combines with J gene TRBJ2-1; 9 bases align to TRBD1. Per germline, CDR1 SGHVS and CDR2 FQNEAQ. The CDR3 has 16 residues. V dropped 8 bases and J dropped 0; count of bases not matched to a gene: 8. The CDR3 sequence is CASARQGESSYNEQFF. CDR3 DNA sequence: TGTGCCAGCGCCCGACAGGGGGAAAGCTCCTACAATGAGCAGTTCTTC.

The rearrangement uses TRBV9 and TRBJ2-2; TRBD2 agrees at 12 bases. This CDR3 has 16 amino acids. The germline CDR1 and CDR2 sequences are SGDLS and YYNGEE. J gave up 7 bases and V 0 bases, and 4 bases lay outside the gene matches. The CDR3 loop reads CASSVGLAGVDGELFF. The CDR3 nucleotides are TGTGCCAGCAGCGTAGGACTAGCGGGAGTAGACGGGGAGCTGTTTTTT.

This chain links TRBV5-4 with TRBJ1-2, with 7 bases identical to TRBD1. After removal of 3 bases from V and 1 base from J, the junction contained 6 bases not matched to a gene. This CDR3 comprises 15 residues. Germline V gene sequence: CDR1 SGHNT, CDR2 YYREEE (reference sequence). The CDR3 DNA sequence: TGTGCCAGCAGCTGGGGGACAGCCTATAACTATGGCTACACCTTC. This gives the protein CASSWGTAYNYGYTF.

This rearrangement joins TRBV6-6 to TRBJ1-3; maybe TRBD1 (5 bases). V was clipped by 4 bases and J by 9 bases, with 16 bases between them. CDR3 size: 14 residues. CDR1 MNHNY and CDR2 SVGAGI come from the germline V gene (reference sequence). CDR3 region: CASSSARVQGTIYF. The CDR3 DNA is TGTGCCAGCAGTTCTGCCAGGGTCCAAGGCACCATATATTTT.

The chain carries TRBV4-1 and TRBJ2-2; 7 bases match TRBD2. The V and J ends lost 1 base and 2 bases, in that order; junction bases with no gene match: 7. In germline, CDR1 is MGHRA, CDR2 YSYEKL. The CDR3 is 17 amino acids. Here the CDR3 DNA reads TGCGCCAGCAGCCAAGGGGACGCGGGAGCCAACACCGGGGAGCTGTTTTTT. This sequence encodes CASSQGDAGANTGELFF.

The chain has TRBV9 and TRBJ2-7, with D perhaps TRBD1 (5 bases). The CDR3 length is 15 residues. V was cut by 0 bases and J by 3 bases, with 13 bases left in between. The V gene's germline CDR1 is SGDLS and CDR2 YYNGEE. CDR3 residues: CASSVDLGVGYEQYF. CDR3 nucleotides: TGTGCCAGCAGCGTAGACCTAGGGGTTGGCTACGAGCAGTACTTC.

CDR3 sequence reads: CASSQAFREASYEQYF. For the CDR3, the DNA is TGCGCCAGCAGCCAGGCCTTCCGGGAGGCTTCCTACGAGCAGTACTTC. The rearrangement uses TRBV4-1 and TRBJ2-7; 7 nucleotides agree with TRBD2. CDR3 length equals 16 residues. The trim removed 3 bases at V and 1 base at J, leaving 9 bases unmatched. Germline CDR1 and CDR2: MGHRA and YSYEKL.

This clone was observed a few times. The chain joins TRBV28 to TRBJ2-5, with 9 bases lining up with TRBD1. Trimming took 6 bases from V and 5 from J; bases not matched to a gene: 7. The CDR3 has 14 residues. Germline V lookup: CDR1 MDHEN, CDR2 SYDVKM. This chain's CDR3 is CASRQTGGRETQYF. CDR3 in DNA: TGTGCCAGCAGACAGACAGGGGGTAGGGAGACCCAGTACTTC.

The CDR3 here is CAISMAPSNLYEQYF. The CDR3 DNA reads as TGTGCCATCAGTATGGCCCCTTCGAACCTCTACGAGCAGTACTTC. The chain carries TRBV10-3 and TRBJ2-7; D not resolved. Germline-derived CDR1 and CDR2 are ENHRY and SYGVKD. V was cut by 5 bases and J by 3 bases, with 17 bases left in between. This CDR3 contains 15 residues.

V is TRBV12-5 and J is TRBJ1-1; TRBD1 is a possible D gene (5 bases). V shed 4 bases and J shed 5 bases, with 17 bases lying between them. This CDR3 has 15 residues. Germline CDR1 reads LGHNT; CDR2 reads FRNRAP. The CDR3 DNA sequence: TGTGCTAGTGGTTCGACCACAGGTCTAGAGACTGAAGCTTTCTTT. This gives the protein CASGSTTGLETEAFF.

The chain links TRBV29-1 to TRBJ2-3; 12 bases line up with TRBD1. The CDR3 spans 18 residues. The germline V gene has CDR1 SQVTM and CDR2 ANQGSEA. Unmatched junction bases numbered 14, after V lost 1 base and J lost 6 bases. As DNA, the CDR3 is TGCAGCGTTGAAGGAGCTGGGACAGGGGGCACCCGTTTGGATACGCAGTATTTT. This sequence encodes CSVEGAGTGGTRLDTQYF.

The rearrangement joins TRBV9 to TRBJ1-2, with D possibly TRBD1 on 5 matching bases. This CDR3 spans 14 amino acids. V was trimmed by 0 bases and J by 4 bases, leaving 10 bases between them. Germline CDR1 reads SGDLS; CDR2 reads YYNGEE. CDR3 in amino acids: CASSVAQGGYGYTF. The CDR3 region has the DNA TGTGCCAGCAGCGTAGCGCAGGGAGGCTATGGCTACACCTTC.

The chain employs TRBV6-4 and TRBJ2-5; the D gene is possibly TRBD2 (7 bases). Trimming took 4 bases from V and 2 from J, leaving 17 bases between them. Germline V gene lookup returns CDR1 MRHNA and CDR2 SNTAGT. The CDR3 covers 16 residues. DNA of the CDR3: TGTGCCAGCAGTGTCTTTGGGGGAGGGACACAAGAGACCCAGTACTTC. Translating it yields CASSVFGGGTQETQYF.

CDR3: CASSGGGWNTGELFF. Here the CDR3 DNA reads TGTGCCAGCAGTGGAGGGGGCTGGAACACCGGGGAGCTGTTTTTT. This chain joins TRBV27 and TRBJ2-2; D might be TRBD1 (7 bases). V dropped 5 bases and J dropped 1 base, with 11 bases sitting between them. Germline values: CDR1 MNHEY, CDR2 SMNVEV (reference sequence). The CDR3 consists of 15 residues.

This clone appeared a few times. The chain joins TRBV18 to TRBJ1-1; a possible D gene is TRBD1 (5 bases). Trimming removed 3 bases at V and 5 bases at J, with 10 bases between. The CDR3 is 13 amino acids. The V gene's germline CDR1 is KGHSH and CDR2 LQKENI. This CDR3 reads CASSPAEGTEAFF. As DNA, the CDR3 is TGTGCCAGCTCACCTGCGGAGGGGACTGAAGCTTTCTTT.

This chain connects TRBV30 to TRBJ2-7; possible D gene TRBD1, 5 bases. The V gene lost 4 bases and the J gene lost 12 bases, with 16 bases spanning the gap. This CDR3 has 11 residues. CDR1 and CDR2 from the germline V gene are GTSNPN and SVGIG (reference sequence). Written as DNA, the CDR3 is TGTGCCTGGAATGGGCAGGGAAGCTCGTACTTC. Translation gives CAWNGQGSSYF.

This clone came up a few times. CDR3 amino acids: CAWSVTREAEAFF. DNA of the CDR3: TGTGCCTGGAGTGTCACCAGGGAAGCTGAAGCTTTCTTT. The rearrangement joins TRBV30 to TRBJ1-1; D possibly corresponds to TRBD1 (5 bases). V was clipped by 0 bases and J by 6 bases, with 11 bases between them. The CDR3 consists of 13 residues. Germline V CDR1 and CDR2: GTSNPN, SVGIG (reference sequence).

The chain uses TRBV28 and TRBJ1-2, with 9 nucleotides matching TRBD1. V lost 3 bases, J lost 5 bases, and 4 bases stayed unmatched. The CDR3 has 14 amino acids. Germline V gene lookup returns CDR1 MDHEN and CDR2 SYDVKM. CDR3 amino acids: CASSFVDRGYGYTF. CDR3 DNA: TGTGCCAGCAGTTTCGTAGACAGGGGGTATGGCTACACCTTC.

The CDR3 sequence is CASSFYREGTGELFF. Written as DNA, the CDR3 is TGTGCCAGCAGTTTCTACAGGGAGGGCACCGGGGAGCTGTTTTTT. The chain recombines TRBV28 with TRBJ2-2; a possible D gene is TRBD2 (7 bases). CDR3 length equals 15 residues. V was pared by 3 bases and J by 4 bases, with 12 bases between. Germline V lookup: CDR1 MDHEN, CDR2 SYDVKM.

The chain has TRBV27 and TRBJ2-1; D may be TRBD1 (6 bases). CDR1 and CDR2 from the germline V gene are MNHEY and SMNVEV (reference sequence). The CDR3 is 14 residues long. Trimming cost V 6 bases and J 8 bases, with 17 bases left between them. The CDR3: CASRHREFTDEQFF. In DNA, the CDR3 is TGTGCCAGCAGACACAGGGAATTTACGGATGAGCAGTTCTTC.

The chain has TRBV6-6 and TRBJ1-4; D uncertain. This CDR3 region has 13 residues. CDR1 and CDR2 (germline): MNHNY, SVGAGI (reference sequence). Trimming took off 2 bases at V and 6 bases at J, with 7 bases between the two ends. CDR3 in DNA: TGTGCCAGCAGTTACCGGCGGGATGAAAAACTGTTTTTT. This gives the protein CASSYRRDEKLFF.